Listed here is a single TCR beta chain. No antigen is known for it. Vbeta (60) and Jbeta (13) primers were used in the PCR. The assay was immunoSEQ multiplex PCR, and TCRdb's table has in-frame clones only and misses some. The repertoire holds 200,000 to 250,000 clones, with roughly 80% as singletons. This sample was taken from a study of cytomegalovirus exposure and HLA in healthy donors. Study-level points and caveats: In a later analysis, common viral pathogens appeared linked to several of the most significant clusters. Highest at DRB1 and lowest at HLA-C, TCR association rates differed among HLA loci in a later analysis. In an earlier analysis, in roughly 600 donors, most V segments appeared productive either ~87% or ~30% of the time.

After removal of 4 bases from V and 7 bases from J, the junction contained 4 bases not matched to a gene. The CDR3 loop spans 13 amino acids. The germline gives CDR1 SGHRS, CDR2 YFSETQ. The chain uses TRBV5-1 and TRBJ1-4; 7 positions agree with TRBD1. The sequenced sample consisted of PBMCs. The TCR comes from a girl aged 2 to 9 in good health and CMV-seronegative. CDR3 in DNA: TGCGCCAGCAGCAACGACAGGGCTGAAAAACTGTTTTTT. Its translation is CASSNDRAEKLFF.